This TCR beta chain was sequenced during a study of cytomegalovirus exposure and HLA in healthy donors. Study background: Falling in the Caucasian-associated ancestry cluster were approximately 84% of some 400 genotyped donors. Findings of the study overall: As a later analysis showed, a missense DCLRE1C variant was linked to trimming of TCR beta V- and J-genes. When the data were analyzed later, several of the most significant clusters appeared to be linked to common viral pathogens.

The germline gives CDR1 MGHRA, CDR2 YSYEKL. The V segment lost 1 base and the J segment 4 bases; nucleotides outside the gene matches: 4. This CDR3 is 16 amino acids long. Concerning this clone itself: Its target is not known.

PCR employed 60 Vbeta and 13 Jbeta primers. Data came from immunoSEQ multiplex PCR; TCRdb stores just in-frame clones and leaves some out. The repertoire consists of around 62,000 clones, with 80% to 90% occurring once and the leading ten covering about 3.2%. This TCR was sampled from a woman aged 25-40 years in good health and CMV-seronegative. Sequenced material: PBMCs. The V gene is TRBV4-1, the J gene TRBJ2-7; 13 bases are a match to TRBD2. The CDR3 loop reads CASSQVGTSGKYEQYF. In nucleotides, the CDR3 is TGCGCCAGCAGCCAAGTTGGGACTAGCGGGAAATACGAGCAGTACTTC.